This passage covers 9 T cell receptor beta chains from one sample sequenced in a study of T-cell memory formation after mild COVID-19. MiXCR was run by TCRdb on the 5' RACE reads, yielding one entry per CDR3 protein. The data contain 450,000 to 650,000 distinct CDR3 sequences, about 20% of them singletons. Sequencing was carried out using PBMCs or a T cell subset sorted from them (not recorded which). The source is an adult woman who had mild COVID-19 (a few samples of this study predate the infection). Cell type and time point are not known.

This clonotype appeared a few times. The chain recombines TRBV5-6 with TRBJ2-7; D call uncertain. V was clipped by 4 bases and J by 7 bases, with 15 bases between them. Germline CDR1 is SGHDT and CDR2 is YYEEEE. This CDR3 region has 13 residues. As DNA, the CDR3 is TGTGCCAGCAGCCAGAGTGGATTGTGGGAGCAGTACTTC. This sequence encodes CASSQSGLWEQYF.

This clonotype was recorded a few times. The V and J genes are TRBV24-1 and TRBJ1-5, with D hard to call. V shed 4 bases and J shed 0 bases, with 6 bases lying between them. This CDR3 spans 14 amino acids. Germline loops: CDR1 KGHDR, CDR2 SFDVKD. CDR3 sequence reads: CATSEDYSNQPQHF. The DNA of the CDR3 is TGTGCCACCAGTGAGGATTATAGCAATCAGCCCCAGCATTTT.

The chain links TRBV7-2 to TRBJ2-3, with TRBD2 identical over 7 bases. Germline loops: CDR1 SGHTA, CDR2 FQGNSA. The length of the CDR3 is 16 residues. V dropped 0 bases and J dropped 0; count of bases not matched to a gene: 3. CDR3 DNA: TGTGCCAGCAGCTTAGCCTCAGCGGGAAGCACAGATACGCAGTATTTT. It is translated as CASSLASAGSTDTQYF.

At least ten counts were recorded for this clonotype. The J gene is TRBJ2-4, the V gene TRBV9; a possible D gene is TRBD1 (6 bases). Germline V gives CDR1 SGDLS, CDR2 YYNGEE. With 0 bases removed from V and 8 bases from J, the gap between germline ends came to 15 bases. The CDR3 length is 15 residues. CDR3 protein: CASSVARGRGDIQYF. CDR3 in DNA: TGTGCCAGCAGCGTAGCTAGGGGCAGGGGTGACATTCAGTACTTC.

The chain employs TRBV11-2 and TRBJ2-7; 11 nucleotides agree with TRBD1. CDR1 SGHAT and CDR2 FQNNGV come from the germline V gene. J was trimmed by 4 bases and V by 5 bases; bases with no gene match: 4. This CDR3 contains 14 residues. The CDR3 loop reads CASSGGTGGYEQYF. CDR3 nucleotides: TGTGCCAGCAGCGGCGGGACAGGGGGGTACGAGCAGTACTTC.

The table lists this clonotype with a few counts. This chain connects TRBV6-2 or TRBV6-3 to TRBJ1-1, with 9 bases aligning to TRBD1. From germline, CDR1 is MNHEY and CDR2 SVGEGT. Germline trimming cut 4 bases from V and 4 bases from J; bases unmatched to any gene: 4. This CDR3 is 14 amino acids long. The CDR3 bases are TGTGCCAGCAGTTTCCTGACAGGGGGCACTGAAGCTTTCTTT. The encoded protein is CASSFLTGGTEAFF.

This clonotype has only a few counts. The V and J genes are TRBV7-6 and TRBJ1-1, with D tentatively TRBD1 (5 bases). V was clipped by 1 base and J by 4 bases, with 16 bases between them. Germline CDR1 reads SGHVS; CDR2 reads FNYEAQ. CDR3 length: 16 residues. CDR3 protein: CASSLEWTIGGTEAFF. DNA of the CDR3: TGTGCCAGCAGCTTAGAATGGACAATTGGGGGCACTGAAGCTTTCTTT. The full variable domain, with the rest looked up from reference TRBV7-6 and TRBJ1-1, is GAGVSQSPRYKVTKRGQDVALRCDPISGHVSLYWYRQALGQGPEFLTYFNYEAQQDKSGLPNDRFSAERPEGSISTLTIQRTEQRDSAMYRCASSLEWTIGGTEAFFGQGTRLTVV.

In its sample, this clonotype was seen a few times. The chain carries TRBV7-9 and TRBJ2-1; 8 positions agree with TRBD1. CDR1 is SEHNR and CDR2 is FQNEAQ in the germline V gene (reference sequence). The CDR3 extends over 16 amino acids. The trim removed 7 bases at V and 0 bases at J, leaving 8 bases unmatched. CDR3: CASIVGQVGSYNEQFF. DNA for the CDR3: TGTGCCAGCATCGTGGGACAGGTTGGCTCCTACAATGAGCAGTTCTTC.

The chain has TRBV5-1 and TRBJ2-2; 8 bases map to TRBD2. The ends lost 0 bases at V and 5 bases at J; junction bases unmatched: 6. The germline CDR1 and CDR2 sequences are SGHRS and YFSETQ. This CDR3 spans 16 amino acids. For the CDR3, the DNA is TGCGCCAGCAGCTTGGATTCAGCGGGGGTGACCGGGGAGCTGTTTTTT. Translating gives CASSLDSAGVTGELFF. Looking up the rest from reference TRBV5-1 and TRBJ2-2 gives the full variable domain: KAGVTQTPRYLIKTRGQQVTLSCSPISGHRSVSWYQQTPGQGLQFLFEYFSETQRNKGNFPGRFSGRQFSNSRSEMNVSTLELGDSALYLCASSLDSAGVTGELFFGEGSRLTVL.